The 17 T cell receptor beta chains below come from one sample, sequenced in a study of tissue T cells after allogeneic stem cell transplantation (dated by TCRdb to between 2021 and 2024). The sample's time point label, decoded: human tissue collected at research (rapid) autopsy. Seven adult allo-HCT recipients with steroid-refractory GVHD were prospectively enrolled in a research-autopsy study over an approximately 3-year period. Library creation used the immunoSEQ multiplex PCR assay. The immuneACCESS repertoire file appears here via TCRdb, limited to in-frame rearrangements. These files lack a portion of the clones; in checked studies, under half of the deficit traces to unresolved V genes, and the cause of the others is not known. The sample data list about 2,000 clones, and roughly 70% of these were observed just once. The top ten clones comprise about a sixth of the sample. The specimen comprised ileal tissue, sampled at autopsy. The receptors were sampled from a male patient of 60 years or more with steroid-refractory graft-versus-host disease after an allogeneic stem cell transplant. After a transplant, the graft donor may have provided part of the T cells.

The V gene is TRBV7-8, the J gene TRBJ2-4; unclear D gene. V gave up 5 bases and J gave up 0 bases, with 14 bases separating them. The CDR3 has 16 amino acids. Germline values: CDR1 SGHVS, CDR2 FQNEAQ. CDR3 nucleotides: TGTGCCAGCAGCCCACCCCTCCGAATAGCCAAAAACATTCAGTACTTC. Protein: CASSPPLRIAKNIQYF.

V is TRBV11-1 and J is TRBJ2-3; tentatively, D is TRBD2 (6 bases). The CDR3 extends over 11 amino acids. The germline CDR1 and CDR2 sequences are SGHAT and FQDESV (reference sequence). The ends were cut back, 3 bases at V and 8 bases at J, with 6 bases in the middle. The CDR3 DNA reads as TGTGCCAGCAGCTTCGGGGGTACGCAGTATTTT. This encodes CASSFGGTQYF.

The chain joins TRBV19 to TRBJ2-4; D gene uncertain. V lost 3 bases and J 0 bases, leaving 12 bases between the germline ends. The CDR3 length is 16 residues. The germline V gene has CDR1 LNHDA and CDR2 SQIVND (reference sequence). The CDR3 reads CASSMGFKIAKNIQYF. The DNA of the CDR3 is TGTGCCAGTAGTATGGGATTTAAGATAGCCAAAAACATTCAGTACTTC.

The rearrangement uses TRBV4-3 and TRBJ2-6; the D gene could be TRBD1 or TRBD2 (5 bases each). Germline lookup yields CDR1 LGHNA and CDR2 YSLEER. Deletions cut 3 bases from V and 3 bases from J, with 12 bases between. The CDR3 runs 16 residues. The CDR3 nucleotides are TGCGCCAGCAGCCACTCTGGGGGTAGTGGGGCCAACGTCCTGACTTTC. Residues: CASSHSGGSGANVLTF.

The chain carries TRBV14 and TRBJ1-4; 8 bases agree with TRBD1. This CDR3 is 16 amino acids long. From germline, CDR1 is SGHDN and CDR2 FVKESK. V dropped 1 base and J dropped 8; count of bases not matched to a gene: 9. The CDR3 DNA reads TGTGCCAGCAGCCAAGGGGTCCAGGGGGCCAGCGAAAAACTGTTTTTT. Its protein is CASSQGVQGASEKLFF.

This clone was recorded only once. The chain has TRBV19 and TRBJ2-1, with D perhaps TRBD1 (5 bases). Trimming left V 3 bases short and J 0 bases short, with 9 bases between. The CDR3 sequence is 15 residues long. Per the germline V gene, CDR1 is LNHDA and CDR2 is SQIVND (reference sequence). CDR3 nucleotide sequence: TGTGCCAGTAGTATGACCAGGGCCTCCTACAATGAGCAGTTCTTC. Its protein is CASSMTRASYNEQFF.

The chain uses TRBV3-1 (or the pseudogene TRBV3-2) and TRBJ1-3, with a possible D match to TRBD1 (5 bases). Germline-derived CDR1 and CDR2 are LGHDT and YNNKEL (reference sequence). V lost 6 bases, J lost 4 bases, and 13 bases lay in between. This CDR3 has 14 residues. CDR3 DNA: TGTGCCAGCAGATCTGAGGGGAACGGAAACACCATATATTTT. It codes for CASRSEGNGNTIYF.

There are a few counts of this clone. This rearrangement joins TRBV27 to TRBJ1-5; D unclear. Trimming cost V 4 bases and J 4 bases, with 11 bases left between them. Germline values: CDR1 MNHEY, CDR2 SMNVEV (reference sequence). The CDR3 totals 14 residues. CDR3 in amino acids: CASSYGRNNQPQHF. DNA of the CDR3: TGTGCCAGCAGTTACGGGAGGAATAATCAGCCCCAGCATTTT.

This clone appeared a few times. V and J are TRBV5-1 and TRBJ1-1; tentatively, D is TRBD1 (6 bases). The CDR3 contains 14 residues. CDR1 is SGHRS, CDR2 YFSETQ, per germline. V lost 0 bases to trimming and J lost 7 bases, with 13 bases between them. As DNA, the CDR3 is TGCGCCAGCAGCTTGGCCATGACAGGTTTTGAAGCTTTCTTT. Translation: CASSLAMTGFEAFF.

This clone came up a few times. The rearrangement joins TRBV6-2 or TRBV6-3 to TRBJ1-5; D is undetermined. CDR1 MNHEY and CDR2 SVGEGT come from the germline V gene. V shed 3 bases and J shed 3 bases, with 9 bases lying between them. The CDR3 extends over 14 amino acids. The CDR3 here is CASSYTWSNQPQHF. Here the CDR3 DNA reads TGTGCCAGCAGTTATACGTGGTCCAATCAGCCCCAGCATTTT.

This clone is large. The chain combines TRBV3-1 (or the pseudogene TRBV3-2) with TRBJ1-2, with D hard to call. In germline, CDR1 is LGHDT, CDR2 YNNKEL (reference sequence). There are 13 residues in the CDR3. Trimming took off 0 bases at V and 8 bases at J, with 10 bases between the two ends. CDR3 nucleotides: TGTGCCAGCAGCCAAGATTATGGGAGCGGCTACACCTTC. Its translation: CASSQDYGSGYTF.

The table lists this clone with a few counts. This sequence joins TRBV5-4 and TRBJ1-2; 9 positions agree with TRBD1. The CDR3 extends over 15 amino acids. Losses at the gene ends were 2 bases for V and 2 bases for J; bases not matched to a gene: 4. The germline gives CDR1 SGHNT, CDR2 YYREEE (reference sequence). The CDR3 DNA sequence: TGTGCCAGCAGCTTCCGCGGACAGGGGAACTATGGCTACACCTTC. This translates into CASSFRGQGNYGYTF.

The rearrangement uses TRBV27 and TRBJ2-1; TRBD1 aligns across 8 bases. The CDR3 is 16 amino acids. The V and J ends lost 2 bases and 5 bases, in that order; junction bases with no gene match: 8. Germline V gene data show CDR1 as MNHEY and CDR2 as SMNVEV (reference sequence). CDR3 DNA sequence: TGTGCCAGCAGTTTAGGGGACAGGATTACTAACAATGAGCAGTTCTTC. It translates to CASSLGDRITNNEQFF.

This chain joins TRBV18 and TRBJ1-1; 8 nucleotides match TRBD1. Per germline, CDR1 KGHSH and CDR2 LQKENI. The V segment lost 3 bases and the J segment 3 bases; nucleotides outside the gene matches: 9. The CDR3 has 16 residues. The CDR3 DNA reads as TGTGCCAGCTCACCCCGGACAGGGATGAAGGACACTGAAGCTTTCTTT. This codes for CASSPRTGMKDTEAFF.

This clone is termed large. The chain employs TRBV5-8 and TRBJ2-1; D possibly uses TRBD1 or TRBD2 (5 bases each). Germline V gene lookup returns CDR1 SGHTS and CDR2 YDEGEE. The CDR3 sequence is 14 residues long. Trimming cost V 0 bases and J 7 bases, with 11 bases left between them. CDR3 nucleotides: TGTGCCAGCAGCTTGGATATGGGGGAAAATGAGCAGTTCTTC. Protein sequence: CASSLDMGENEQFF.

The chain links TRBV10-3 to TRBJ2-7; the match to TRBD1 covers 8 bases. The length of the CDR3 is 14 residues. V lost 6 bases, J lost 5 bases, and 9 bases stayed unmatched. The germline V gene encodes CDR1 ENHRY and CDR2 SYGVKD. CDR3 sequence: CAIRDGQGYHEQYF. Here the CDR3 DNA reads TGTGCCATCAGGGACGGACAGGGCTACCACGAGCAGTACTTC.

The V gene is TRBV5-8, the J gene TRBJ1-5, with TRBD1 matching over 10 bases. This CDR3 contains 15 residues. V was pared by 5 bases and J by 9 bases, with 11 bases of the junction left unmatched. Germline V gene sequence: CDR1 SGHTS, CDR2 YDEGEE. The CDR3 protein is CASSSMGQGQRPQHF. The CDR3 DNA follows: TGTGCCAGCAGTTCGATGGGACAGGGGCAACGGCCCCAGCATTTT.